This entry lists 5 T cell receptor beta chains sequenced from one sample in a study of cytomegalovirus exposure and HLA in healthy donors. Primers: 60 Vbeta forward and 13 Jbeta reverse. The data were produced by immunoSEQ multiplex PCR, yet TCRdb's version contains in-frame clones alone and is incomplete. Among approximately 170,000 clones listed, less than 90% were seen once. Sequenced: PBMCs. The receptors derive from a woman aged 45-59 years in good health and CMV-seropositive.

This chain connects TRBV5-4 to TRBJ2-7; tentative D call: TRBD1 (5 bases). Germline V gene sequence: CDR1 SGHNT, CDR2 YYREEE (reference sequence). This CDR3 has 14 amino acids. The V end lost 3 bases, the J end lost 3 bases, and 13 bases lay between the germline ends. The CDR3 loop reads CASSYDRQGYEQYF. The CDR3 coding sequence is TGTGCCAGCAGCTACGACCGGCAGGGCTACGAGCAGTACTTC.

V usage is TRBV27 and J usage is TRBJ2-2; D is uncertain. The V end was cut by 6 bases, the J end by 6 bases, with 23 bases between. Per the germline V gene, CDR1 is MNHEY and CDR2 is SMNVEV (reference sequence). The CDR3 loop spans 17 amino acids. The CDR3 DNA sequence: TGTGCCAGCAGCTTTCGGAATGGGCCGATCGACGCCGGGGAGCTGTTTTTT. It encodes CASSFRNGPIDAGELFF.

CDR3 in DNA: TGTGCCAGCAGCTTCCCTCCAGGTACGCAGTATTTT. Translating gives CASSFPPGTQYF. The chain couples TRBV7-2 to TRBJ2-3, with D unclear. The CDR3 is 12 amino acids. Trimming stripped 3 bases from V and 8 bases from J, with 9 bases between. The V gene's germline CDR1 is SGHTA and CDR2 FQGNSA.

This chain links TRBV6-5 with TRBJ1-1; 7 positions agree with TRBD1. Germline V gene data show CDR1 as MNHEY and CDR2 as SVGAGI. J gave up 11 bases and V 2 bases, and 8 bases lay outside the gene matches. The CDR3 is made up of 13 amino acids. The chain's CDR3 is CASSYRQGSMAFF. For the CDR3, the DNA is TGTGCCAGCAGTTACCGACAGGGTTCGATGGCTTTCTTT.

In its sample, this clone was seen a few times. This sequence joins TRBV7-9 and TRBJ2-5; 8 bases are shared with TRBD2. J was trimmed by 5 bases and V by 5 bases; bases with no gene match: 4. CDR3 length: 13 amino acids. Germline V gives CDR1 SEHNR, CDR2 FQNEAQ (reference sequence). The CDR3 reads CASSKGLEETQYF. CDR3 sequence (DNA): TGTGCCAGCAGCAAGGGACTAGAGGAGACCCAGTACTTC. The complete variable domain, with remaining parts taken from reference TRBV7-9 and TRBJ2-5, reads DTGVSQNPRHKITKRGQNVTFRCDPISEHNRLYWYRQTLGQGPEFLTYFQNEAQLEKSRLLSDRFSAERPKGSFSTLEIQRTEQGDSAMYLCASSKGLEETQYFGPGTRLLVL.